The subject of this entry is one T cell receptor beta chain. Sequenced by immunoSEQ multiplex PCR; TCRdb stores in-frame clones only, minus some. The sample shows about 15,000 clones, approximately 80% of them seen only once. Trimming removed 2 bases from V and 9 bases from J, with 5 bases in between. Germline lookup yields CDR1 LNHDA and CDR2 SQIVND (reference sequence). The CDR3 length is 12 residues. The source of the sample is a study of control samples from healthy donors and cancer patients. The sequence derives from a female donor with lung cancer. The chain combines TRBV19 with TRBJ1-6; no clear D gene. Sequencing input: formalin-fixed, paraffin-embedded tissue. CDR3 region: CASSISASPLHF. The CDR3, as DNA: TGTGCCAGTAGTATATCGGCTTCACCCCTCCACTTT.